This paragraph reports one T cell receptor (beta chain). Its antigen has not been determined. Base qualities are not recorded, but no much larger clone differs from it by a single base. The data derive from a study of blood T cell repertoires in COVID-19 (dated by TCRdb to the early 2020s). Background for the entire study: Samples from collaborators originated in the United States, Italy and Spain and spanned both the acute and convalescent phases of COVID-19. The material from the prospective study consisted of cDNA or gDNA derived from T cells, B-cell-depleted T cells, or PBMCs. Deeply sampled blood TCRbeta repertoires from subjects exposed to, actively infected with, or recovered from COVID-19 were included in the dataset. The repertoires were released in a freely available public database meant as a resource for research on the immune response to SARS-CoV-2. The samples were drawn from the first 160 participants of the ongoing ImmuneRACE study and from 1,200 or so subjects provided by 6 global collaborators. Sample metadata almost always included a de-identified subject ID, COVID-19 status, age in years and sex. Where available, HLA class I and class II types were taken from metadata supplied by the sample provider and were not determined by assay-based typing. On the study overall, not on this receptor specifically: Clinical and demographic metadata were provided uncurated, with the amount varying by source and participant.

Trimming takes 5 bases off V and 6 bases off J; junction bases not matched to a gene: 7. Sequences WSHSY (CDR1) and SAAADI (CDR2) are obtained from the germline V gene. Its CDR3 holds 14 amino acids, cysteine through phenylalanine. Solely the CDR3 DNA is kept, with 42 bases framed from the first base. Collaborating institutions collected whole blood in K2EDTA tubes following their own protocols. For TCRbeta analysis, collaborators shipped samples as frozen whole blood, isolated PBMCs, or DNA extracted from either of those sample types. TCRbeta CDR3 regions were amplified from genomic DNA by means of the immunoSEQ Assay, a bias-controlled multiplex PCR. In the original analysis: The number of nucleated cells in each sample was estimated by amplification of reference gene primers within the assay. To quantify the absolute abundance of each unique TCRbeta CDR3 rearrangement, sequence reads were collapsed and filtered. For each sample, productive Simpson clonality was calculated by taking the square root of Simpson's diversity index across productive rearrangements. The clones in this table, taken by TCRdb from immuneACCESS, are in-frame only. Not every clone is retained; where verified, under half of the shortfall comes from an unresolved V gene, and the cause of the rest is unknown. That table supplies the V and J calls and clone size; D and trimming were determined from the DNA. The sample profile shows approximately 200,000 clones; about 91% of them were found once. The ten largest clones add up to about 4% of the sample.

Sequenced material: peripheral blood. The sequence is built from TRBV10-2 and TRBJ1-5, with TRBD1 identical over 7 junction bases. This clonotype originated in a woman in her thirties with acute or convalescent COVID-19. The CDR3 protein: CASSRQGSGQPQHF. The bases read TGCGCCAGCAGTAGACAGGGTTCGGGTCAGCCCCAGCATTTT.